The sequence of this TCR beta chain was determined in a study of CXCR3-negative and CXCR3-positive naive CD8 T cells. Study in general: TRB reads totalled about 135 million, about 1.5 +/- 0.3 million per library. Study outcomes and limitations: Naive cells that were CXCR3-positive had more hydrophobic TRB CDR3s (compared with CXCR3-negative naive cells). The level of CXCR3 expression partially decreased after cryopreservation; the majority of assays used fresh PBMCs.

The length of the CDR3 is 20 residues. From germline, CDR1 is KGHDR and CDR2 SFDVKD. UMI-labeled 5' RACE yielded the TRB cDNA libraries. TCRdb reprocessed the 5' RACE reads; each CDR3 protein has one entry and no DNA is given. Its clone listing holds 60,000 to 65,000 distinct CDR3 sequences. A note on this clonotype: Its matching antigen is unknown.

Sequencing used naive CXCR3+ CD8+ T cells from blood. The sample's subset: CD45RO-CCR7+CD27+CD95- naive CD8+ T cells expressing CXCR3 (TNR3+). The receptor's source is a human donor in good health. Some clones in this sample may be carry-over from other donors' samples. V is TRBV24-1 and J is TRBJ2-1; the TCRdb call, TRBD2, lacks DNA for checking. The CDR3 loop reads CATSVNPGLAGPEAYNEQFF.